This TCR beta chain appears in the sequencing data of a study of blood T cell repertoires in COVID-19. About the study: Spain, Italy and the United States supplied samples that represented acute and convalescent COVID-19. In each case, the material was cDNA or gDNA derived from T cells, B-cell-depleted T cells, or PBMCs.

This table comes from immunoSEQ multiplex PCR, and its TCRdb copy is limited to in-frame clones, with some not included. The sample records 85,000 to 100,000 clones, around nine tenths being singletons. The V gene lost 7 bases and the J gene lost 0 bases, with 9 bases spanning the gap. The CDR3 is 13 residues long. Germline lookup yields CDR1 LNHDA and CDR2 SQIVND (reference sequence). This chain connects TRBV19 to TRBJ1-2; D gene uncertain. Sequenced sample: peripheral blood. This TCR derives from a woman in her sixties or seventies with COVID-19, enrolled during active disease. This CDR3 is CASTTGTNYGYTF. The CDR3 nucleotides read TGTGCCAGTACCACGGGGACTAACTATGGCTACACCTTC.